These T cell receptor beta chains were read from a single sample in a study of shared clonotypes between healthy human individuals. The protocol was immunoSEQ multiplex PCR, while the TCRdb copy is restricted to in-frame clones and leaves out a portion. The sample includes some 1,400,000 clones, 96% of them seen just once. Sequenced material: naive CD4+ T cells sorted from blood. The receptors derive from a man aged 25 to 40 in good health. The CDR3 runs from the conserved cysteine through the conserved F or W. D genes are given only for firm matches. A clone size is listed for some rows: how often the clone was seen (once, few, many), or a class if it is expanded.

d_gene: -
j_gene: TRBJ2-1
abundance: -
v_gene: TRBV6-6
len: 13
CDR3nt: TGTGCCAGCAGTTACTCGGAGTACAATGAGCAGTTCTTC
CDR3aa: CASSYSEYNEQFF

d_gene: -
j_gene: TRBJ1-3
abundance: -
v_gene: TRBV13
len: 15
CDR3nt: TGTGCCAGCAGCTTAGGCCTGCAGGGGTCAAACACCATATATTTT
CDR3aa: CASSLGLQGSNTIYF

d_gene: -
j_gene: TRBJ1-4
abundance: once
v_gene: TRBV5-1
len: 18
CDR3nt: TGCGCCAGCAGCTTGGGGAACAGGGCCCTTGCAACTAATGAAAAACTGTTTTTT
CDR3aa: CASSLGNRALATNEKLFF

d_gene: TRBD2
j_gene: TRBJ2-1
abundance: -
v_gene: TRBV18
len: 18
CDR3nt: TGTGCCAGCTCACCAACTCTAGCGGGAAAAGGCGCGTCCAATGAGCAGTTCTTC
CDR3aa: CASSPTLAGKGASNEQFF

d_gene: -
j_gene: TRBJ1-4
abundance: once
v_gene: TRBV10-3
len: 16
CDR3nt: TGTGCCATCAGTGAGTCGGCACAGTTGGTGGTGGAAAAACTGTTTTTT
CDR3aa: CAISESAQLVVEKLFF

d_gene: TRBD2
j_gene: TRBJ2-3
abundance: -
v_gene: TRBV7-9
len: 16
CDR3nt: TGTGCCAGCAGCCAGACTAGCGGGGTCAGCACAGATACGCAGTATTTT
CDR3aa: CASSQTSGVSTDTQYF

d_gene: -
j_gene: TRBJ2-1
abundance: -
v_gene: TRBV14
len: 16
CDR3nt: TGTGCCAGCAGCCAAGTTAAGGGGAAATGGTACAATGAGCAGTTCTTC
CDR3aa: CASSQVKGKWYNEQFF

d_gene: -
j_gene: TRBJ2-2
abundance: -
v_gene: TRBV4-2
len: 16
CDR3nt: TGTGCCAGCAGCCAAGACAAGGCCCCGGACACCGGGGAGCTGTTTTTT
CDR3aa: CASSQDKAPDTGELFF

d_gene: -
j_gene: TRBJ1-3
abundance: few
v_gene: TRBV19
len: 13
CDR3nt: TGTGCCAGTACCCCGGGCCTTGGAAACACCATATATTTT
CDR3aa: CASTPGLGNTIYF

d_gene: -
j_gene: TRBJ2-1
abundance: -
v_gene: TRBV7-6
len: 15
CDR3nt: TGTGCCAGCAGTTCACGGGACTCCTCCTACAATGAGCAGTTCTTC
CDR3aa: CASSSRDSSYNEQFF

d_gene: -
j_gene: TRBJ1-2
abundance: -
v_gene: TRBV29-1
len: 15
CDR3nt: TGCAGCGTTGGTGTAACTCGGGGGCGCGACTATGGCTACACCTTC
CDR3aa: CSVGVTRGRDYGYTF

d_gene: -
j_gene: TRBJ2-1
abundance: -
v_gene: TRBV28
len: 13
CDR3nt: TGTGCCAGCCGAAGGGGGTTCAGCAATGAGCAGTTCTTC
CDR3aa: CASRRGFSNEQFF

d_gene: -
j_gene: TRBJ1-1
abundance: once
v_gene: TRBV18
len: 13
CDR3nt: TGTGCCAGCTTTCCCGGGGGGGGGACTGAAGCTTTCTTT
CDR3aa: CASFPGGGTEAFF

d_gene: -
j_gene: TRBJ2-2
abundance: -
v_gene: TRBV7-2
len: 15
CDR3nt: TGTGCCAGCAGCTTAGCGGGAGGTGGACCCGGGGAGCTGTTTTTT
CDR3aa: CASSLAGGGPGELFF

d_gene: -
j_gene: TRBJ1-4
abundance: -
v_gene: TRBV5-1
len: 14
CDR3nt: TGCGCCAGCAGCTCGACAGGAGATAATGAAAAACTGTTTTTT
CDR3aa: CASSSTGDNEKLFF

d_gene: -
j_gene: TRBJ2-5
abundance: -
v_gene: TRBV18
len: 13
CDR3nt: TGTGCCAGCTCACCATCGGGGTTACAGACCCAGTACTTC
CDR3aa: CASSPSGLQTQYF

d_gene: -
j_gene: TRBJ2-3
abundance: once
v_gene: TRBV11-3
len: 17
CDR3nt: TGTGCCAGCAGCAACCCGCCCGGACACACGTCGGGGGATACGCAGTATTTT
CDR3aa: CASSNPPGHTSGDTQYF

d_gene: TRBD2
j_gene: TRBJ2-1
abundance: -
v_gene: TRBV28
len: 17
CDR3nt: TGTGCCAGCAGTTTGCGGGGACTAGCGGGAGGGGGGAATGAGCAGTTCTTC
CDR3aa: CASSLRGLAGGGNEQFF

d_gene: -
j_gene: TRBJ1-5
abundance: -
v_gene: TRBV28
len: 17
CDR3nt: TGTGCCAGCAGTACGCGGAAATTATCGACAGCAAATCAGCCCCAGCATTTT
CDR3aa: CASSTRKLSTANQPQHF

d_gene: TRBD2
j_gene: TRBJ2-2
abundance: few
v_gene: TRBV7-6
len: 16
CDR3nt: TGTGCCAGCAGCGTCGGGACTAGGAGGAGTCCCGGGGAGCTGTTTTTT
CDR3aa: CASSVGTRRSPGELFF

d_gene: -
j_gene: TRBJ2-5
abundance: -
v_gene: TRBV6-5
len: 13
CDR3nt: TGTGCCAGCAGTTACTCTGACGGAGGGACCCAGTACTTC
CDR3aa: CASSYSDGGTQYF

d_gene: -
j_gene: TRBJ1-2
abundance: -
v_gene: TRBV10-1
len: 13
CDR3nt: TGCGCCAGCAGTGAGTCGATCCGATATGGCTACACCTTC
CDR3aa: CASSESIRYGYTF

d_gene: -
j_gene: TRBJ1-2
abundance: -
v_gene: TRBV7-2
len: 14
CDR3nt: TGTGCCAGCAGCCGTGGCGGGGGCCTGGGGGGCTACACCTTC
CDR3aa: CASSRGGGLGGYTF

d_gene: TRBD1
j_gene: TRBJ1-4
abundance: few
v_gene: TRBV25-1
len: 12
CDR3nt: TGTGCCAGCAGAAGACAGGGGCAAGAACTGTTTTTT
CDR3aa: CASRRQGQELFF

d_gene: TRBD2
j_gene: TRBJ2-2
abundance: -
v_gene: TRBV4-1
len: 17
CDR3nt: TGCGCCAGCAGCCAAGAAGAAGGGACTAGTTTTTCCGGGGAGCTGTTTTTT
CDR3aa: CASSQEEGTSFSGELFF

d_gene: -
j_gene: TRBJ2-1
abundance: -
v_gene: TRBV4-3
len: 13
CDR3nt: TGCGCCAGCAGCCAAGGTTTGTGGAATGAGCAGTTCTTC
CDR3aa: CASSQGLWNEQFF

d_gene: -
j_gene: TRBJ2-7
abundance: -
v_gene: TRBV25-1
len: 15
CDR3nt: TGTGCCAGCAGTGATAACCGGGACCCCACCTACGAGCAGTACTTC
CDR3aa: CASSDNRDPTYEQYF

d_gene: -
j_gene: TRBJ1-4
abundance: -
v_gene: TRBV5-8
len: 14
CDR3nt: TGTGCCAGCAGCTTGGGCAGCTATTATGAAAAACTGTTTTTT
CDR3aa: CASSLGSYYEKLFF

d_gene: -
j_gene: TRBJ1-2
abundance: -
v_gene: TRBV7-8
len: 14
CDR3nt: TGTGCCAGCAGCCCGGCTCCGGGAGGCTATGGCTACACCTTC
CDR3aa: CASSPAPGGYGYTF

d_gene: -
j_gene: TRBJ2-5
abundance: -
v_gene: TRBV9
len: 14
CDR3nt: TGTGCCAGCAGCGTAGCTTTGGGCTCGGAGACCCAGTACTTC
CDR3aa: CASSVALGSETQYF

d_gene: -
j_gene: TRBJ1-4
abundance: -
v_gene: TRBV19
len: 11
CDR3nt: TGTGCCAGTAGTAGCTATGAAAAACTGTTTTTT
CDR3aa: CASSSYEKLFF

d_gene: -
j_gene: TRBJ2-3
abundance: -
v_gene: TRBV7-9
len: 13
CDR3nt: TGTGCCAGCAGAGCAGGGGGCACAGATACGCAGTATTTT
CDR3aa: CASRAGGTDTQYF

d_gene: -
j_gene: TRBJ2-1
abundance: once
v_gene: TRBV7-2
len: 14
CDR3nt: TGTGCCAGCAGCCACCGACTAGTCTACAATGAGCAGTTCTTC
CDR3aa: CASSHRLVYNEQFF

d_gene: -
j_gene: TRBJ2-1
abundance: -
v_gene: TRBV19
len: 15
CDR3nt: TGTGCCAGTAGTACCCTGTCGGGAGCATACAATGAGCAGTTCTTC
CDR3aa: CASSTLSGAYNEQFF

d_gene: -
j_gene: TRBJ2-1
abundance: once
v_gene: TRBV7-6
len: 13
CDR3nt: TGTGCCAGCAGCTTGGGATACTACAATGAGCAGTTCTTC
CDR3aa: CASSLGYYNEQFF

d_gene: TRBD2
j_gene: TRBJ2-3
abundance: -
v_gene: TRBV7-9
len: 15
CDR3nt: TGTGCCAGCCGACCTGGGCGGGAGGAAGCAGATACGCAGTATTTT
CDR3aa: CASRPGREEADTQYF

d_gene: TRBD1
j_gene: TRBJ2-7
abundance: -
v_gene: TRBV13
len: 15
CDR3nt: TGTGCCAGCAGTCCCTACCCCAGGGGGACCTACGAGCAGTACTTC
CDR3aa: CASSPYPRGTYEQYF

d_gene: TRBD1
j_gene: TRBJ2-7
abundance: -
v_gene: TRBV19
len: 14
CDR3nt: TGTGCCAGTAGCACTCCGGGACAGTCCTACGAGCAGTACTTC
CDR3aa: CASSTPGQSYEQYF

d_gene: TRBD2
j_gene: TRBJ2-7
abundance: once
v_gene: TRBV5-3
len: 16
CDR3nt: TGTGCCAGAAGCTTTGACGGGAGGGGATCCTCCTACGAGCAGTACTTC
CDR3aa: CARSFDGRGSSYEQYF

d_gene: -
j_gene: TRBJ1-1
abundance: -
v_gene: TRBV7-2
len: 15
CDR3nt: TGTGCCAGCAGCTCGGGACCCACGGGAGACACTGAAGCTTTCTTT
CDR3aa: CASSSGPTGDTEAFF

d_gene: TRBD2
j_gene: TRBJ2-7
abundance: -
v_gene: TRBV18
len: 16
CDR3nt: TGTGCCAGCTCAGCCCCGGGACTAGCGGGAGAGTACGAGCAGTACTTC
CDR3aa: CASSAPGLAGEYEQYF

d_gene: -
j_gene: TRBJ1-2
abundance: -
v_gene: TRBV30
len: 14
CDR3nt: TGTGCCTGGGATGAAGGGCAAGCTAACTATGGCTACACCTTC
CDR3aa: CAWDEGQANYGYTF

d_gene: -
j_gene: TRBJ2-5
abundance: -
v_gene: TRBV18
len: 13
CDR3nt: TGTGCCAGCTCACCCGGGACCCGGGAGACCCAGTACTTC
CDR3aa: CASSPGTRETQYF

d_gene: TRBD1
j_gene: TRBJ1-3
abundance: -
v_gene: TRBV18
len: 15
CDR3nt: TGTGCCAGCTCAGCAAGCGACAGGGCTGGAAACACCATATATTTT
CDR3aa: CASSASDRAGNTIYF

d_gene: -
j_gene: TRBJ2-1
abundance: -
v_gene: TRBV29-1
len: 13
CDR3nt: TGCAGCGGGGGTAGAGCCCTCTCCGATGAGCAGTTCTTC
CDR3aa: CSGGRALSDEQFF

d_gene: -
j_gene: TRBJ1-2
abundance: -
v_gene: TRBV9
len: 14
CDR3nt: TGTGCCAGCAGCGTAGCTAGGGGGGCGGATGGCTACACCTTC
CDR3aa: CASSVARGADGYTF

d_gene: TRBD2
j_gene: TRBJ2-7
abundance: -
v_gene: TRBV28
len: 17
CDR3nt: TGTGCCAGCAGACCCAATGGACTAGCGGAGCGAAAATACGAGCAGTACTTC
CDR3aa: CASRPNGLAERKYEQYF

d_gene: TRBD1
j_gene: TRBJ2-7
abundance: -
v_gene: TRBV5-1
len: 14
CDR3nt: TGCGCCAGCATGCCAGGGACAGGTCTCTACGAGCAGTACTTC
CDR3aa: CASMPGTGLYEQYF

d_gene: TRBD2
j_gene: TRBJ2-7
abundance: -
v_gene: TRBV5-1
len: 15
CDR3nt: TGCGCCAGCAGCTTCTTAGCGGGAGCCGTCTACGAGCAGTACTTC
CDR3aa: CASSFLAGAVYEQYF

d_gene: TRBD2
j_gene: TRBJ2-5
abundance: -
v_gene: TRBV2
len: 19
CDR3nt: TGTGCCAGCAGTGAAGTCGGACTAGCGGGAGGCCCAAAACAAGAGACCCAGTACTTC
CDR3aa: CASSEVGLAGGPKQETQYF

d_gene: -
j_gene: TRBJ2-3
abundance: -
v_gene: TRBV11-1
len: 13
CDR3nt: TGTGCCAGCAGCAGGGTTCTGACAGATACGCAGTATTTT
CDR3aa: CASSRVLTDTQYF

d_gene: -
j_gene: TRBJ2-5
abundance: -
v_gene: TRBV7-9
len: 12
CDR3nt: TGTGCCAGCAGCGGCCGCTCGGAGACCCAGTACTTC
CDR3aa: CASSGRSETQYF

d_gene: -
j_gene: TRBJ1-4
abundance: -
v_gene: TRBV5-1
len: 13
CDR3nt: TGCGCCAGCAGCTTGGAGCCTCTAGAAAAACTGTTTTTT
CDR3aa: CASSLEPLEKLFF

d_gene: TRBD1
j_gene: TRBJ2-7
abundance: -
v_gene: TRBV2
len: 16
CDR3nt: TGTGCCAGCAGTGAAATGTTGAGGGACAGGGGCTACGAGCAGTACTTC
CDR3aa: CASSEMLRDRGYEQYF

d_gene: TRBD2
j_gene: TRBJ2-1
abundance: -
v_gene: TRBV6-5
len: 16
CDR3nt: TGTGCCAGCAGTTACTCTACTAGCGGAGATTACAATGAGCAGTTCTTC
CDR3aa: CASSYSTSGDYNEQFF

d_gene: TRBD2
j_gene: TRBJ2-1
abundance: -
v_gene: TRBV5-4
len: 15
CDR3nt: TGTGCCAGCAGCTCGACTAGCGGGAGACGGCATGAGCAGTTCTTC
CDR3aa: CASSSTSGRRHEQFF

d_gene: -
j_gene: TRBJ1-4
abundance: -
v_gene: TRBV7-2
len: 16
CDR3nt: TGTGCCAGCAGCTTGCAGACAGGACTTAAAAATGAAAAACTGTTTTTT
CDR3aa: CASSLQTGLKNEKLFF